This T cell receptor beta chain was profiled in a study of T cells expressing NK-cell markers. Study background: It was sorted CD3+CD56+NKG2C+, CD3+CD56+NKG2C- and CD3+CD56-NKG2C+ T cells that supplied the TCR beta repertoires.

As for this clonotype: Its antigen remains unidentified.

Synthesis of TCR beta cDNA relied on 5'RACE template switching carrying UMIs. After re-calling the 5' RACE reads, TCRdb lists one entry per CDR3 protein, DNA absent. Its table lists 350,000 to 400,000 distinct CDR3 sequences. Germline V gives CDR1 SNHLY, CDR2 FYNNEI. The CDR3 consists of 14 residues. Whole-study findings and limits: Expanded clones of NKG2C+ T cells had an unclear HCMV specificity. These same clonotypes (in several donors) also led the CD3+CD56-NKG2C+ fraction.

The sequencing sample was made of blood T cells: a sorted CD56 or NKG2C T cell subset, CD4+ or CD8+ T cells, or bulk PBMC T cells (not recorded which). The sequence came from a woman aged 45-65 years in good health. This chain connects TRBV2 to TRBJ1-1; no DNA is available, so the TRBD1 call from TCRdb remains unchecked. CDR3 in amino acids: CASRATGEGPEAFF. The whole variable domain, remainder taken from reference TRBV2 and TRBJ1-1, is EPEVTQTPSHQVTQMGQEVILRCVPISNHLYFYWYRQILGQKVEFLVSFYNNEISEKSEIFDDQFSVERPDGSNFTLKIRSTKLEDSAMYFCASRATGEGPEAFFGQGTRLTVV.